This T cell receptor beta chain is drawn from a study of T cells in Graves' hyperthyroidism and ophthalmopathy. Broader study findings: In the analysis, a 13 V-J model separated ophthalmopathy from stable hyperthyroidism.

From germline, CDR1 is SGHAT and CDR2 FQNNGV. V lost 1 base, J lost 5 bases, and 7 bases stayed unmatched. This CDR3 spans 16 amino acids. Amplified regions were TCR beta CDR3 sequences from RNA transcripts. First-round RT-PCR with HTBI primers amplified the TCR CDR3 region. TCRdb reanalysed the multiplex PCR reads using MiXCR and keeps one entry per CDR3 protein. The sample holds 400,000 to 500,000 distinct CDR3 sequences, about 13% seen once. The study enrolled patients aged 18 to 65 with newly diagnosed hyperthyroidism of under 2 months' duration. Pregnant or lactating patients were excluded, as were those with uncontrolled infection or other autoimmune disease. Concerning this clonotype: Its specificity is unknown.

V and J are TRBV11-2 and TRBJ2-2, with 7 nucleotides matching TRBD1. This clonotype was sampled from a woman aged 18-29 years with Graves' hyperthyroidism. Material for sequencing was blood. This chain's CDR3 is CASSLVPSGGTGELFF. The DNA of the CDR3 is TGTGCCAGCAGCTTAGTCCCCTCAGGGGGTACCGGGGAGCTGTTTTTT. Drawing the rest from reference TRBV11-2 and TRBJ2-2, the complete variable domain is EAGVAQSPRYKIIEKRQSVAFWCNPISGHATLYWYQQILGQGPKLLIQFQNNGVVDDSQLPKDRFSAERLKGVDSTLKIQPAKLEDSAVYLCASSLVPSGGTGELFFGEGSRLTVL.